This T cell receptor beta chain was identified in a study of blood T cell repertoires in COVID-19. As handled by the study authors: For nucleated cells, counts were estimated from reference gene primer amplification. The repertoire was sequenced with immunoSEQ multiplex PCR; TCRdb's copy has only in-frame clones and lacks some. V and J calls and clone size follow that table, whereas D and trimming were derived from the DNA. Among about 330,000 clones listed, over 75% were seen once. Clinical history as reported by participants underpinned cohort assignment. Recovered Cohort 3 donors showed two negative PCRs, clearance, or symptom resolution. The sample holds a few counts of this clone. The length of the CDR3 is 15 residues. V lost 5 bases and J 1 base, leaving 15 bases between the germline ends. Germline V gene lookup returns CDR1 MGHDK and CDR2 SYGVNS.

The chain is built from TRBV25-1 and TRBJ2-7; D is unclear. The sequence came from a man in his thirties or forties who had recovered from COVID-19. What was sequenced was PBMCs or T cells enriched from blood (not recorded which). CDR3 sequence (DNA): TGTGCCAGCAGTTCGAGCAGCCTAGGATCCTACGAGCAGTACTTC. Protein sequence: CASSSSSLGSYEQYF.